This T cell receptor (beta chain) was observed in a study of human T cells and chemical hapten exposure. At the level of the study: DPC (0.01%) was patch tested on the upper back and read at 6 days. Women made up most patients, who had alopecia areata, totalis or universalis. Largely, small differences in pooled library volume made per-sample TCR yields vary.

CDR1 is DFQATT and CDR2 is SNEGSKA in the germline V gene (reference sequence). With 7 bases removed from V and 0 bases from J, the gap between germline ends came to 3 bases. The CDR3 covers 10 residues. Whole-study results and caveats: With DPC sensitization, TCRs exceeding 1 in 1000 frequency showed no change.

This sample's time point: pre-sensitization, week 0. Documented treatment: therapeutic diphenylcyclopropenone sensitization with weekly scalp DPC. One entry per CDR3 protein results from TCRdb running MiXCR on the RACE reads. The table records 60,000 to 80,000 distinct CDR3 sequences, roughly 6.7% of them present only once. About this clonotype itself: Its target is not known. A read error is possible here, since a much larger clone lies one base away. This CDR3 is missing its conserved last phenylalanine or tryptophan, likely due to a read error.

The sequencing here drew on whole blood, taken in connection with sensitization to the hapten diphenylcyclopropenone (DPC). The sequence was collected from a woman aged 25 to 45 with alopecia areata. Some clones in this sample may be carry-over from other donors' samples. V gene TRBV20-1 combines with J gene TRBJ1-1; D remains ambiguous. The CDR3 coding sequence is TGCAGTGACTTGAACACTGAAGCTTTCATT. It translates to CSDLNTEAFI.